Listed below are T cell receptor beta chains from one sample, sequenced in a study of patients and donors after allogeneic stem cell transplantation. TCRdb re-derived calls from the RT-PCR reads in MiXCR, one entry per CDR3 protein. The repertoire holds about a million distinct CDR3 sequences, about a sixth seen once, with around 5.5% in the top ten. Material for sequencing was blood, either unsorted or a sorted T cell fraction (not recorded which). These receptors were taken from a human donor who was either an allogeneic HSCT recipient or a stem cell or donor lymphocyte infusion donor (not recorded which). It is not recorded whose cells these are; they may come from a transplant donor. The CDR3 runs from the conserved cysteine through the conserved F or W. Fields, in order: D gene, V gene, J gene, clone size, CDR3 protein, CDR3 DNA. The D gene is left open where the match is weak. Only part of the rows carry a size: once, few, many, or a class if the clone is expanded.

d_call: .
v_call: TRBV9
j_call: TRBJ1-6
clone_size: .
cdr3_aa: CASSVAGNSPLHF
cdr3_nt: TGTGCCAGCAGCGTAGCTGGGAATTCACCCCTCCACTTT

d_call: .
v_call: TRBV9
j_call: TRBJ2-2
clone_size: .
cdr3_aa: CASSVHRESGELFF
cdr3_nt: TGTGCCAGCAGCGTTCATCGGGAGTCGGGGGAGCTGTTTTTT

d_call: TRBD2
v_call: TRBV7-9
j_call: TRBJ2-5
clone_size: .
cdr3_aa: CASSGHGTSGRQETQYF
cdr3_nt: TGTGCCAGCAGCGGGCACGGGACTAGCGGGAGGCAAGAGACCCAGTACTTC

d_call: .
v_call: TRBV12-3/TRBV12-4
j_call: TRBJ2-6
clone_size: .
cdr3_aa: CASRAGGANVLTF
cdr3_nt: TGTGCCAGCAGGGCGGGTGGGGCCAACGTCCTGACTTTC

d_call: .
v_call: TRBV7-2
j_call: TRBJ1-5
clone_size: .
cdr3_aa: CASSFSQNMGNQPQHF
cdr3_nt: TGTGCCAGCAGCTTTTCCCAAAACATGGGGAACCAGCCCCAGCATTTT

d_call: .
v_call: TRBV6-2/TRBV6-3
j_call: TRBJ2-7
clone_size: .
cdr3_aa: CASSYSAPSYEQYF
cdr3_nt: TGTGCCAGCAGTTACTCGGCCCCCTCCTACGAGCAGTACTTC

d_call: .
v_call: TRBV6-5
j_call: TRBJ2-3
clone_size: .
cdr3_aa: CASSYSGASTDTQYF
cdr3_nt: TGTGCCAGCAGTTACTCGGGGGCGAGCACAGATACGCAGTATTTT

d_call: TRBD1
v_call: TRBV5-1
j_call: TRBJ2-7
clone_size: .
cdr3_aa: CASRGRGPYEQYF
cdr3_nt: TGCGCCAGCAGAGGCAGGGGGCCCTACGAGCAGTACTTC

d_call: .
v_call: TRBV5-1
j_call: TRBJ1-1
clone_size: many
cdr3_aa: CASSPGPLNTEAFF
cdr3_nt: TGCGCCAGCAGCCCGGGACCCTTGAACACTGAAGCTTTCTTT

d_call: .
v_call: TRBV12-3/TRBV12-4
j_call: TRBJ2-3
clone_size: .
cdr3_aa: CASSFSAGRGSTDTQYF
cdr3_nt: TGTGCCAGCAGTTTTTCGGCGGGGCGGGGAAGCACAGATACGCAGTATTTT

d_call: .
v_call: TRBV7-9
j_call: TRBJ1-1
clone_size: .
cdr3_aa: CASSPIRNRATEAFF
cdr3_nt: TGTGCCAGCAGCCCAATCAGAAACAGGGCCACTGAAGCTTTCTTT

d_call: TRBD1
v_call: TRBV6-2/TRBV6-3
j_call: TRBJ2-7
clone_size: .
cdr3_aa: CASRPITTGGVKSYEQYF
cdr3_nt: TGTGCCAGCAGGCCTATAACGACAGGGGGCGTTAAGTCCTACGAGCAGTACTTC

d_call: TRBD1
v_call: TRBV5-1
j_call: TRBJ1-5
clone_size: few
cdr3_aa: CASSLVPQGGGQPQHF
cdr3_nt: TGCGCCAGCAGCTTGGTTCCCCAGGGGGGGGGTCAGCCCCAGCATTTT

d_call: .
v_call: TRBV12-3/TRBV12-4
j_call: TRBJ1-2
clone_size: .
cdr3_aa: CASSSWSALENYGYTF
cdr3_nt: TGTGCCAGCAGTTCTTGGTCGGCGCTGGAAAACTATGGCTACACCTTC

d_call: .
v_call: TRBV7-9
j_call: TRBJ1-3
clone_size: .
cdr3_aa: CASRGPGAGFSGNTIYF
cdr3_nt: TGTGCCAGCAGGGGACCTGGGGCAGGATTCTCTGGAAACACCATATATTTT

d_call: TRBD2
v_call: TRBV20-1
j_call: TRBJ2-5
clone_size: .
cdr3_aa: CSASGGALETQYF
cdr3_nt: TGCAGTGCTAGCGGGGGGGCCTTAGAGACCCAGTACTTC

d_call: TRBD2
v_call: TRBV20-1
j_call: TRBJ2-7
clone_size: .
cdr3_aa: CSARMLAGDEQYF
cdr3_nt: TGCAGTGCTAGAATGCTAGCGGGGGACGAGCAGTACTTC

d_call: TRBD1
v_call: TRBV4-2
j_call: TRBJ1-2
clone_size: few
cdr3_aa: CASSQGDRERYGYTF
cdr3_nt: TGTGCCAGCAGCCAAGGGGACAGGGAGAGGTATGGCTACACCTTC

d_call: .
v_call: TRBV10-3
j_call: TRBJ1-2
clone_size: few
cdr3_aa: CAIADRNYGYTF
cdr3_nt: TGTGCCATCGCGGACCGTAACTATGGCTACACCTTC

d_call: .
v_call: TRBV15
j_call: TRBJ1-2
clone_size: .
cdr3_aa: CATSRAGALAYGYTF
cdr3_nt: TGTGCCACCAGCAGAGCAGGGGCCCTTGCCTATGGCTACACCTTC

d_call: .
v_call: TRBV24-1
j_call: TRBJ2-5
clone_size: few
cdr3_aa: CATSDGGLETQYF
cdr3_nt: TGTGCCACCAGTGATGGGGGGCTGGAGACCCAGTACTTC

d_call: .
v_call: TRBV28
j_call: TRBJ1-1
clone_size: .
cdr3_aa: CASSLWGSDEAFF
cdr3_nt: TGTGCCAGCAGTTTATGGGGGTCCGATGAAGCTTTCTTT

d_call: TRBD2
v_call: TRBV3-1
j_call: TRBJ2-1
clone_size: few
cdr3_aa: CASSPTSGRINEQFF
cdr3_nt: TGTGCCAGCAGCCCGACTAGCGGGAGGATCAATGAGCAGTTCTTC

d_call: TRBD2
v_call: TRBV6-1
j_call: TRBJ2-7
clone_size: few
cdr3_aa: CATELAAWRWEQYF
cdr3_nt: TGTGCCACTGAGCTAGCGGCCTGGAGGTGGGAGCAGTACTTC

d_call: .
v_call: TRBV4-2
j_call: TRBJ1-1
clone_size: many
cdr3_aa: CASRTRKEGSTEAFF
cdr3_nt: TGTGCCAGCAGAACCAGAAAGGAGGGGAGTACTGAAGCTTTCTTT

d_call: TRBD1
v_call: TRBV4-2
j_call: TRBJ1-2
clone_size: few
cdr3_aa: CASSTGQGTSDGYTF
cdr3_nt: TGTGCCAGCAGCACGGGACAGGGAACGTCCGATGGCTACACCTTC

d_call: .
v_call: TRBV6-5
j_call: TRBJ2-3
clone_size: .
cdr3_aa: CASSLLPGRTDTQYF
cdr3_nt: TGTGCCAGCAGTTTGTTGCCAGGGAGGACAGATACGCAGTATTTT

d_call: .
v_call: TRBV3-1
j_call: TRBJ1-2
clone_size: .
cdr3_aa: CASSQDSGFYGYTF
cdr3_nt: TGTGCCAGCAGCCAAGACTCGGGCTTCTATGGCTACACCTTC

d_call: TRBD1
v_call: TRBV20-1
j_call: TRBJ2-7
clone_size: .
cdr3_aa: CSALQRGQGTYEQYF
cdr3_nt: TGCAGTGCTCTACAACGGGGACAGGGGACCTACGAGCAGTACTTC

d_call: TRBD2
v_call: TRBV7-2
j_call: TRBJ2-2
clone_size: few
cdr3_aa: CASSVSGSTGELFF
cdr3_nt: TGTGCCAGCAGCGTTAGCGGGAGTACCGGGGAGCTGTTTTTT

d_call: .
v_call: TRBV7-9
j_call: TRBJ1-1
clone_size: few
cdr3_aa: CASSPRRQNTEAFF
cdr3_nt: TGTGCCAGCAGCCCACGCCGTCAGAACACTGAAGCTTTCTTT

d_call: TRBD1
v_call: TRBV24-1
j_call: TRBJ1-5
clone_size: .
cdr3_aa: CATSEGQISNQPQHF
cdr3_nt: TGTGCCACCAGTGAGGGACAGATTAGCAATCAGCCCCAGCATTTT

d_call: .
v_call: TRBV12-3/TRBV12-4
j_call: TRBJ2-2
clone_size: many
cdr3_aa: CASSLSWDTGELFF
cdr3_nt: TGTGCCAGCAGTTTAAGCTGGGACACCGGGGAGCTGTTTTTT

d_call: .
v_call: TRBV27
j_call: TRBJ2-3
clone_size: .
cdr3_aa: CASFLAGKGTDTQYF
cdr3_nt: TGTGCCAGCTTCCTGGCGGGGAAAGGAACAGATACGCAGTATTTT

d_call: TRBD2
v_call: TRBV9
j_call: TRBJ2-1
clone_size: few
cdr3_aa: CASSVGVGRGRNEQFF
cdr3_nt: TGTGCCAGCAGCGTAGGGGTCGGGAGGGGAAGAAATGAGCAGTTCTTC

d_call: .
v_call: TRBV27
j_call: TRBJ2-1
clone_size: .
cdr3_aa: CASSLRGIINEQFF
cdr3_nt: TGTGCCAGCAGTTTAAGGGGAATTATCAATGAGCAGTTCTTC

d_call: TRBD1
v_call: TRBV7-3
j_call: TRBJ1-2
clone_size: .
cdr3_aa: CASSLIQGSGYTF
cdr3_nt: TGTGCCAGCAGCTTAATACAGGGGAGTGGCTACACCTTC